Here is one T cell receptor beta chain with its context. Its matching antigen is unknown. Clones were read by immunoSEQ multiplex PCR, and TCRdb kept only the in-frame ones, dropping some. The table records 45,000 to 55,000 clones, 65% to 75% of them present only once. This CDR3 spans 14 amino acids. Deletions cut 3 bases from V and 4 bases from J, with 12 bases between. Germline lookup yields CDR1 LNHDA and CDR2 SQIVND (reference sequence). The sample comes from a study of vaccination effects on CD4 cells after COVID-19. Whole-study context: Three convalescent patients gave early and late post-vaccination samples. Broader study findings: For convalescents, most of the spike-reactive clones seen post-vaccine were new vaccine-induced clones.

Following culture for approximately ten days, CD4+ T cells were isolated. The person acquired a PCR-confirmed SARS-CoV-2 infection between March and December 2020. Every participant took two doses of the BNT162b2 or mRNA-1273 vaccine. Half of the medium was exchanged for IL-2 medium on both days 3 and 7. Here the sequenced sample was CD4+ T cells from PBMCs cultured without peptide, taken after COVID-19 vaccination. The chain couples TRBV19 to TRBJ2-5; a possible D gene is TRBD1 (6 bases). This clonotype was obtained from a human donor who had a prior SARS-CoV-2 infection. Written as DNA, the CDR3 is TGTGCCAGTAGTATTCAGGGGTGGTCAGAGACCCAGTACTTC. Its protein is CASSIQGWSETQYF. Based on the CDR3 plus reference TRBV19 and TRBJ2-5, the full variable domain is DGGITQSPKYLFRKEGQNVTLSCEQNLNHDAMYWYRQDPGQGLRLIYYSQIVNDFQKGDIAEGYSVSREKKESFPLTVTSAQKNPTAFYLCASSIQGWSETQYFGPGTRLLVL.